The 19 T cell receptor beta chains in this list originate from one sample, sequenced in a study of early T cells in non-severe SARS-CoV-2 infection. TCRdb recomputed calls from the 5' RACE reads with MiXCR, one row per CDR3 protein. The data show 85,000 to 90,000 distinct CDR3 sequences, with roughly 15% seen just once and 5% to 7% held by the top ten. What was sequenced was whole blood. The receptors here all came from an adult who was a healthcare worker with PCR-confirmed SARS-CoV-2 infection or an uninfected control (not recorded which).

The chain has TRBV12-3 or TRBV12-4 and TRBJ1-3; no definite D call. The CDR3 extends over 14 amino acids. V was shortened by 7 bases and J by 4 bases, with 14 bases between the two germline ends. CDR3: CASTVVLPGNTIYF. CDR3 nucleotide sequence: TGTGCCAGCACCGTAGTTCTTCCCGGAAACACCATATATTTT.

In the case of this clonotype: A much larger clone sits a single nucleotide away, making a read error possible. The CDR3 loop reads CASISTGNTEAFF. DNA of the CDR3: TGTGCCAGCATCTCGACAGGGAACACTGAAGCTTTCTTT. V is TRBV3-1 and J is TRBJ1-1; D is possibly TRBD1 (6 bases). Germline values: CDR1 LGHDT, CDR2 YNNKEL (reference sequence). Trimming shortened V by 7 bases and J by 1 base, and 10 bases separated the two germline ends. The CDR3 contains 13 residues.

The CDR3 DNA reads as TGTGCCAGCAGCTGGACAAGTTCTGCAGATACGCAGTATTTT. Translating it yields CASSWTSSADTQYF. The rearrangement joins TRBV6-1 to TRBJ2-3; D might be TRBD1 (5 bases). CDR1 and CDR2 (germline): MNHNS, SASEGT. This CDR3 comprises 14 residues. The V and J ends lost 6 bases and 4 bases respectively, with 14 bases between them.

This clonotype came up many times. The gene calls are TRBV5-4 and TRBJ2-1, with 12 positions matching TRBD2. Germline lookup yields CDR1 SGHNT and CDR2 YYREEE (reference sequence). With 1 base clipped from V and 14 bases from J, the junction kept 7 bases outside the gene matches. CDR3 length: 14 amino acids. DNA for the CDR3: TGTGCCAGCAGCTTGTCCCTAGCGGGGGGGCATGAGTTCTTC. Protein product: CASSLSLAGGHEFF.

V gene TRBV11-2 combines with J gene TRBJ2-2; the match to TRBD1 covers 9 bases. Germline trimming cut 4 bases from V and 6 bases from J; bases unmatched to any gene: 9. This CDR3 is built from 16 residues. Looked up from germline, CDR1 is SGHAT and CDR2 is FQNNGV. CDR3 DNA sequence: TGTGCCAGCAGCTACCGGGACAGGGATATCGCCGGGGAGCTGTTTTTT. As protein: CASSYRDRDIAGELFF.

This chain connects TRBV10-2 to TRBJ1-1, with D perhaps matching TRBD1 (5 bases). The V end was cut by 2 bases, the J end by 1 base, with 8 bases between. CDR1 is WSHSY, CDR2 SAAADI, per germline. CDR3 length equals 14 residues. The CDR3 loop reads CASSETTGNTEAFF. The DNA of the CDR3 is TGCGCCAGCAGTGAGACCACAGGGAACACTGAAGCTTTCTTT.

In its sample, this clonotype was seen a few times. Here the CDR3 reads CASTKTGVTNTEAFF. CDR3 in DNA: TGTGCCAGCACCAAGACAGGGGTAACGAACACTGAAGCTTTCTTT. The rearrangement links TRBV12-3 or TRBV12-4 to TRBJ1-1, with TRBD1 matching over 8 bases. The junction had 8 bases not matched to a gene; V was cut back by 7 bases and J by 1 base. This CDR3 is built from 15 residues.

The chain uses TRBV7-9 and TRBJ2-1; D is unclear. Germline V CDR1 and CDR2: SEHNR, FQNEAQ (reference sequence). V dropped 1 base and J dropped 4 bases, with 8 bases sitting between them. The CDR3 has 14 amino acids. CDR3 protein: CASSLEERYNEQFF. For the CDR3, the DNA is TGTGCCAGCAGCTTAGAGGAGAGATACAATGAGCAGTTCTTC.

This clonotype was found many times. The chain joins TRBV11-2 to TRBJ2-5, with D unclear. Germline loops: CDR1 SGHAT, CDR2 FQNNGV. The CDR3 is 15 amino acids. V lost 1 base and J lost 2, with 11 bases in between. The CDR3 here is CASSLVYTEQETQYF. DNA for the CDR3: TGTGCCAGCAGCTTAGTGTACACAGAGCAAGAGACCCAGTACTTC. Supplemented by reference TRBV11-2 and TRBJ2-5, the full variable domain reads EAGVAQSPRYKIIEKRQSVAFWCNPISGHATLYWYQQILGQGPKLLIQFQNNGVVDDSQLPKDRFSAERLKGVDSTLKIQPAKLEDSAVYLCASSLVYTEQETQYFGPGTRLLVL.

In its sample, this clonotype was seen a few times. The chain employs TRBV5-4 and TRBJ2-2, with D possibly TRBD1 on 6 matching bases. Germline V gene data show CDR1 as SGHNT and CDR2 as YYREEE (reference sequence). Deletions cut 3 bases from V and 6 bases from J, with 12 bases between. The CDR3 consists of 14 residues. CDR3 nucleotides: TGTGCCAGCAGCTCACAGGGTTTCTCCGGGGAGCTGTTTTTT. Protein sequence: CASSSQGFSGELFF.

The V gene is TRBV5-5, the J gene TRBJ1-5; D call uncertain. The CDR3 sequence is 15 residues long. Germline CDR1 SGHKS, CDR2 YYEKEE (reference sequence). V was clipped by 2 bases and J by 0 bases, with 9 bases between them. The CDR3: CASSLRADSNQPQHF. The CDR3 coding sequence is TGTGCCAGCAGCTTAAGGGCTGATAGCAATCAGCCCCAGCATTTT.

The V call is TRBV7-2, the J call TRBJ2-1; the match to TRBD2 covers 7 bases. The CDR3 consists of 17 residues. Unmatched junction bases numbered 5, after V lost 0 bases and J lost 0 bases. Germline assignment: CDR1 SGHTA and CDR2 FQGNSA. The CDR3 DNA sequence: TGTGCCAGCAGCTTAGCGTGGGGGGGGAGCTCCTACAATGAGCAGTTCTTC. Protein product: CASSLAWGGSSYNEQFF.

This clonotype was found a few times. At one end the junction does not follow the germline gene, possibly because of a read error. The gene calls are TRBV29-1 and TRBJ2-3, with 8 bases lining up with TRBD1. The germline V gene encodes CDR1 SQVTM and CDR2 ANQGSEA. The CDR3 has 14 amino acids. The CDR3, as DNA: TGCAGCGTTGACAAGGACAGGGTCACAGATACGCAGTACTTT. This encodes CSVDKDRVTDTQYF.

The chain couples TRBV6-2 or TRBV6-3 to TRBJ2-3; TRBD1 or TRBD2 may be the D gene (5 bases each). CDR1 is MNHEY, CDR2 SVGEGT, per germline. V was cut by 2 bases and J by 3 bases, with 18 bases left in between. There are 17 residues in the CDR3. This CDR3 is CASSYRVGDGETDTQYF. The DNA of the CDR3 is TGTGCCAGCAGTTACAGAGTTGGGGACGGAGAAACAGATACGCAGTATTTT.

There are many counts of this clonotype. This chain uses TRBV11-2 with TRBJ1-1; 9 bases are a match to TRBD1. The ends lost 0 bases at V and 2 bases at J; junction bases unmatched: 4. Germline CDR1 reads SGHAT; CDR2 reads FQNNGV. The length of the CDR3 is 16 residues. The CDR3: CASSLDEDRGNTEAFF. In nucleotides, the CDR3 is TGTGCCAGCAGCTTAGACGAGGACAGGGGTAACACTGAAGCTTTCTTT.

This clonotype was detected many times. The CDR3 DNA is TGTGCCAGCAGTGAGAGGGGACACCTCATGAACACTGAAGCTTTCTTT. Translated: CASSERGHLMNTEAFF. V usage is TRBV6-1 and J usage is TRBJ1-1, with D possibly being TRBD1 (6 bases). V dropped 3 bases and J dropped 0 bases, with 14 bases sitting between them. CDR1 MNHNS and CDR2 SASEGT come from the germline V gene. The CDR3 has 16 amino acids.

This clonotype was counted a few times. The chain joins TRBV7-8 to TRBJ1-5, with D uncertain. Germline V gene lookup returns CDR1 SGHVS and CDR2 FQNEAQ. Deletions cut 5 bases from V and 0 bases from J, with 11 bases between. CDR3 length equals 15 residues. The CDR3 nucleotides read TGTGCCAGCAGCCCCCTGACCTATAGCAATCAGCCCCAGCATTTT. Protein product: CASSPLTYSNQPQHF.

This clonotype was counted at least ten times. The chain links TRBV10-2 to TRBJ2-3; 9 bases are a match to TRBD2. In germline, CDR1 is WSHSY, CDR2 SAAADI. After removal of 4 bases from V and 2 bases from J, the junction contained 4 bases not matched to a gene. This CDR3 has 15 residues. The CDR3 protein is CASSVTSGNTDTQYF. CDR3 bases: TGCGCCAGCAGTGTGACTAGCGGAAACACAGATACGCAGTATTTT.

The chain links TRBV28 to TRBJ1-6; D may be TRBD1 (6 bases). V was pared by 10 bases and J by 9 bases, with 19 bases between. CDR1 and CDR2 (germline): MDHEN, SYDVKM. This CDR3 is built from 14 residues. The CDR3 here is CAILGGGRSSPLHF. As DNA, the CDR3 is TGTGCCATCCTTGGAGGGGGGCGAAGTTCACCCCTCCACTTT.